This T cell receptor (beta chain) was profiled in a study of blood T cell repertoires in COVID-19. The CDR3 totals 15 residues. V dropped 4 bases and J dropped 5; count of bases not matched to a gene: 8. Germline assignment: CDR1 SGHDN and CDR2 FVKESK. Assay used: immunoSEQ multiplex PCR; TCRdb lists only in-frame clones, some missing. The sample contains roughly 220,000 clones, about 88% of which appear only once. Specimen: peripheral blood. The clonotype was recovered from a man aged 45 to 65 who had recovered from COVID-19. The V call is TRBV14, the J call TRBJ2-1, with TRBD2 matching over 7 bases. CDR3 bases: TGTGCCAGCAGCCGAAGCGGGAAAGGGGACAATGAGCAGTTCTTC. This sequence encodes CASSRSGKGDNEQFF.